This T cell receptor (beta chain) emerged from a study of control samples from healthy donors and cancer patients. Trimming took 7 bases from V and 1 from J, leaving 17 bases between them. The CDR3 is made up of 15 amino acids. Germline V gene data show CDR1 as MDHEN and CDR2 as SYDVKM. The repertoire was sequenced with immunoSEQ multiplex PCR; TCRdb's copy has only in-frame clones and lacks some. The sample shows around 150,000 clones, around 90% of them seen only once. This chain links TRBV28 with TRBJ2-7, with D unresolved. Sequenced sample: blood. This clonotype originated in a man aged 25 to 45 in good health. The CDR3 loop reads CASTPGFYESYEQYF. The CDR3 DNA follows: TGTGCCAGCACCCCAGGCTTCTATGAGTCCTACGAGCAGTACTTC.